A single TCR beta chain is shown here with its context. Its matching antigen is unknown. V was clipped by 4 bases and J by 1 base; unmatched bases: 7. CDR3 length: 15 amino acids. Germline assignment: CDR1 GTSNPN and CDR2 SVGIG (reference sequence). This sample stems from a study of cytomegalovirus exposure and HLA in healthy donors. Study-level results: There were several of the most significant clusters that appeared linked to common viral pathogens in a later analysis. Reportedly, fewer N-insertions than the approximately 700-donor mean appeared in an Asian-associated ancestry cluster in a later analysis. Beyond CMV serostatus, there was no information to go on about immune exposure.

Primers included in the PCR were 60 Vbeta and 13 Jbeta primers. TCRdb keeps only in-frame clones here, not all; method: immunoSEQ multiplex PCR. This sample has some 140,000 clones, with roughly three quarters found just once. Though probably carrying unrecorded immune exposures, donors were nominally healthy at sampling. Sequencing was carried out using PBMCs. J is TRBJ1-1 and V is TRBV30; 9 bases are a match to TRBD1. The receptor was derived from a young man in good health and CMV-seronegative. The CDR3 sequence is CAWKGQGTRNTEAFF. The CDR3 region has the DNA TGTGCCTGGAAAGGACAGGGGACCCGGAACACTGAAGCTTTCTTT.